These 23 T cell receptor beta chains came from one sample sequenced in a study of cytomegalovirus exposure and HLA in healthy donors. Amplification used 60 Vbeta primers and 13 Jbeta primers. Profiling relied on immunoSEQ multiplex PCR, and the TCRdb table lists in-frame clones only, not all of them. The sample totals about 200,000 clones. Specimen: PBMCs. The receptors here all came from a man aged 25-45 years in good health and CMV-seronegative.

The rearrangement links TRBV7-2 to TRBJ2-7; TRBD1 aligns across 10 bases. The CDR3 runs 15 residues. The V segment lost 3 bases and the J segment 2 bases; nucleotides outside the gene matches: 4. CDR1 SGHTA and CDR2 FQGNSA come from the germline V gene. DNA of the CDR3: TGTGCCAGCAGCTTGACCGGGACAGGGGCCTACGAGCAGTACTTC. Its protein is CASSLTGTGAYEQYF.

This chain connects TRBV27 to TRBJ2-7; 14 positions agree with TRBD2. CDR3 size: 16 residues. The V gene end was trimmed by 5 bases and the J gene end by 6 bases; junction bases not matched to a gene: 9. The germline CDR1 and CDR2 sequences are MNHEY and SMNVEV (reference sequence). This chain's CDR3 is CASSARLAGGGGEQYF. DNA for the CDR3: TGTGCCAGCAGTGCGAGACTAGCGGGAGGGGGAGGCGAGCAGTACTTC.

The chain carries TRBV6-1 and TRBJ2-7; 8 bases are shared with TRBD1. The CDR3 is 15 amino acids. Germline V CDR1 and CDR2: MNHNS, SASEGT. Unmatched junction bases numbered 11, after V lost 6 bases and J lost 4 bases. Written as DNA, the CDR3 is TGTGCCAGCAGCAAGACAGGGGACCGCTCTTACGAGCAGTACTTC. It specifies CASSKTGDRSYEQYF.

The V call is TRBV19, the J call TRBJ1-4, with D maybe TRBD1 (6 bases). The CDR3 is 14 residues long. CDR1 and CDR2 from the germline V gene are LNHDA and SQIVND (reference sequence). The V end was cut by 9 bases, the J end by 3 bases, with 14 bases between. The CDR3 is CASRKGDSNEKLFF. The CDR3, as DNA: TGTGCCAGCCGAAAGGGGGATTCTAATGAAAAACTGTTTTTT.

The DNA for the CDR3 is TGCGCCAGCAGCTTTGGACAGAGCGACAGCTCCTACGAGCAGTACTTC. It encodes CASSFGQSDSSYEQYF. This chain joins TRBV5-1 and TRBJ2-7; D is possibly TRBD1 (6 bases). Germline CDR1 SGHRS, CDR2 YFSETQ. The length of the CDR3 is 16 residues. V lost 2 bases, J lost 0 bases, and 15 bases lay in between.

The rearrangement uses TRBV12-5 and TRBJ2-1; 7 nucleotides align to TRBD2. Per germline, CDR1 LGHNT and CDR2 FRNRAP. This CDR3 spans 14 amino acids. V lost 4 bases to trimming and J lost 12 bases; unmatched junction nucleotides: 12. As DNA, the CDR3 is TGTGCTAGTGGTTCCCGTGGGGGGGTAGCACGGCAGTTCTTC. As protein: CASGSRGGVARQFF.

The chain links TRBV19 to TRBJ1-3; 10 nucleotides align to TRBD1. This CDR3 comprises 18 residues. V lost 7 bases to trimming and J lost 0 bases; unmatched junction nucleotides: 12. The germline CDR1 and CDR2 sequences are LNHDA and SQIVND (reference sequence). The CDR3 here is CASNAYSTGGVSGNTIYF. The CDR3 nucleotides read TGTGCCAGTAATGCGTACTCGACAGGGGGCGTCTCTGGAAACACCATATATTTT.

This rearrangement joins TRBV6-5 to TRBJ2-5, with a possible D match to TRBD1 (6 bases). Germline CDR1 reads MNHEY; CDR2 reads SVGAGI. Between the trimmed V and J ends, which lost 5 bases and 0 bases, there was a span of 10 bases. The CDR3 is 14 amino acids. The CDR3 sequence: CASSPQGYQETQYF. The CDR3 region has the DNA TGTGCCAGCAGTCCCCAGGGGTACCAAGAGACCCAGTACTTC.

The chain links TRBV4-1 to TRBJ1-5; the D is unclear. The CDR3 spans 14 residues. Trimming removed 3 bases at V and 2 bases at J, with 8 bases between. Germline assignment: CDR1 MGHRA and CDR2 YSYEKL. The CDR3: CASSHLSRNQPQHF. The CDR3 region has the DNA TGCGCCAGCAGCCATCTCAGTCGCAATCAGCCCCAGCATTTT.

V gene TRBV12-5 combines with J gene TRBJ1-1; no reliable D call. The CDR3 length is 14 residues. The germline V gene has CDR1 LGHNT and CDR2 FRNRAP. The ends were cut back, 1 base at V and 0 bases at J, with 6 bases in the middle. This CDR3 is CASGLELLNTEAFF. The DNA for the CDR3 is TGTGCTAGTGGTTTGGAATTATTGAACACTGAAGCTTTCTTT.

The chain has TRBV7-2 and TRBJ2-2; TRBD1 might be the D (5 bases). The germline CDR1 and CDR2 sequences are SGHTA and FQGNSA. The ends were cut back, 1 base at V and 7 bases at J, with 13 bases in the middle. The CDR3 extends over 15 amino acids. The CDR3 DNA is TGTGCCAGCAGCTTAGTTTTGGCAGGGATCGGGGAGCTGTTTTTT. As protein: CASSLVLAGIGELFF.

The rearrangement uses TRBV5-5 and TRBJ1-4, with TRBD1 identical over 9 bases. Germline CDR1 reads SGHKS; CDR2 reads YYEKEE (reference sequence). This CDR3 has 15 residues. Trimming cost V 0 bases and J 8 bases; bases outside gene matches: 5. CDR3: CASSLEGTGYEKLFF. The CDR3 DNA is TGTGCCAGCAGCTTGGAGGGGACAGGGTACGAAAAACTGTTTTTT.

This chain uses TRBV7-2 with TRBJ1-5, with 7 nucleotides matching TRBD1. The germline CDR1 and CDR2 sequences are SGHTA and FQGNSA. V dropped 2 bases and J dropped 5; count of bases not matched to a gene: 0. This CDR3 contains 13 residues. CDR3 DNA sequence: TGTGCCAGCAGCTTAACAGGGGATCAGCCCCAGCATTTT. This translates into CASSLTGDQPQHF.

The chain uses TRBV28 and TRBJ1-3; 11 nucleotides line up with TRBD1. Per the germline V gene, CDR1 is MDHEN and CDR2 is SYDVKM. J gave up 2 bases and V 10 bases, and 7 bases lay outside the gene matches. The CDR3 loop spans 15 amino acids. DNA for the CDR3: TGTGCCACCCACGGACAGGGGGCGACTGGAAACACCATATATTTT. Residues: CATHGQGATGNTIYF.

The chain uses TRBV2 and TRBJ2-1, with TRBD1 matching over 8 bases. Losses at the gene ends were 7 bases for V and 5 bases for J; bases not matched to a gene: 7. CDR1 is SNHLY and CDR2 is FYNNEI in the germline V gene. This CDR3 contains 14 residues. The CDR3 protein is CASKGTGGHNEQFF. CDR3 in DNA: TGTGCCAGCAAAGGTACAGGGGGACACAATGAGCAGTTCTTC. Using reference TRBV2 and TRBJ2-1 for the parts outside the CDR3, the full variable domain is EPEVTQTPSHQVTQMGQEVILRCVPISNHLYFYWYRQILGQKVEFLVSFYNNEISEKSEIFDDQFSVERPDGSNFTLKIRSTKLEDSAMYFCASKGTGGHNEQFFGPGTRLTVL.

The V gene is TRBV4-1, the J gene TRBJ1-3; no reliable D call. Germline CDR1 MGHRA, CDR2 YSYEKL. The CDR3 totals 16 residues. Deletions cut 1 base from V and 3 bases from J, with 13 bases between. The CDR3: CASSQGPLESGNTIYF. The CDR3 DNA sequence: TGCGCCAGCAGCCAAGGACCCCTAGAGAGTGGAAACACCATATATTTT.

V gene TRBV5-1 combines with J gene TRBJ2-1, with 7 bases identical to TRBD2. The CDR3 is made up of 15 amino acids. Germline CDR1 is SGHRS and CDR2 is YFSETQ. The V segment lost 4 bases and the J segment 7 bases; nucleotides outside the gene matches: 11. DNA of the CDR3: TGCGCCAGCAGCCCTGCTGGGCTAGCGGAAAATGAGCAGTTCTTC. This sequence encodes CASSPAGLAENEQFF.

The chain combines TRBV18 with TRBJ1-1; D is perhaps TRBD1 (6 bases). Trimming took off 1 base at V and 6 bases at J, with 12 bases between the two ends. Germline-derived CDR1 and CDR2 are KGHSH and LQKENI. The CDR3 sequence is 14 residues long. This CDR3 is CASSPQTGRPEAFF. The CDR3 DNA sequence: TGTGCCAGCTCACCACAGACAGGAAGGCCTGAAGCTTTCTTT.

CDR3 DNA: TGTGCCAGCCGGCCGACAGGGCCTGAAAAACTGTTTTTT. This encodes CASRPTGPEKLFF. The genes are TRBV28 and TRBJ1-4; 7 bases are shared with TRBD1. CDR1 is MDHEN and CDR2 is SYDVKM in the germline V gene. Unmatched junction bases numbered 7, after V lost 8 bases and J lost 7 bases. The CDR3 extends over 13 amino acids.

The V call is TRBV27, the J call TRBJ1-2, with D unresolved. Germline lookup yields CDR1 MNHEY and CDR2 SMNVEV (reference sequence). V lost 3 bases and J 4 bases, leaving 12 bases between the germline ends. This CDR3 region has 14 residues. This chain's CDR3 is CASSFSREIYGYTF. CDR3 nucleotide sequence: TGTGCCAGCAGTTTCTCCCGGGAGATCTATGGCTACACCTTC.

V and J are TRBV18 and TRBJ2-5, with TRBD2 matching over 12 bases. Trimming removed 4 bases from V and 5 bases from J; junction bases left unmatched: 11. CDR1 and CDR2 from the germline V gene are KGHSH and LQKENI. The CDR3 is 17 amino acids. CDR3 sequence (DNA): TGTGCCAGCTCACGACCTTCTAGCGGGAGGGCCTGGGAGACCCAGTACTTC. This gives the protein CASSRPSSGRAWETQYF.

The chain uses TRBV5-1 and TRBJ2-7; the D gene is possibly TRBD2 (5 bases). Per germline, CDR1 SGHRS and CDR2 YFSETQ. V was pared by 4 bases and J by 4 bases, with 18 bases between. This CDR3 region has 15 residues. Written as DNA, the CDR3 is TGCGCCAGCAGCCGAGAGGCGGGTGAATATTACGAGCAGTACTTC. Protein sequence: CASSREAGEYYEQYF. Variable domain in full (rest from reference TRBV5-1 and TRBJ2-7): KAGVTQTPRYLIKTRGQQVTLSCSPISGHRSVSWYQQTPGQGLQFLFEYFSETQRNKGNFPGRFSGRQFSNSRSEMNVSTLELGDSALYLCASSREAGEYYEQYFGPGTRLTVT.

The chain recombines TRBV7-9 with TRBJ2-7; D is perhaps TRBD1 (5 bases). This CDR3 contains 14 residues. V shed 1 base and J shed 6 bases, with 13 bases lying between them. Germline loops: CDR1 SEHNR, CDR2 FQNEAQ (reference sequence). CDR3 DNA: TGTGCCAGCAGCTTAGGGCAGGGCTCCCCCGAGCAGTACTTC. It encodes CASSLGQGSPEQYF. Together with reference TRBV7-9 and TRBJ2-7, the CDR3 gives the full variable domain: DTGVSQNPRHKITKRGQNVTFRCDPISEHNRLYWYRQTLGQGPEFLTYFQNEAQLEKSRLLSDRFSAERPKGSFSTLEIQRTEQGDSAMYLCASSLGQGSPEQYFGPGTRLTVT.